These 30 T cell receptor beta chains were all obtained from the same sample, sequenced in a study of memory CD4+ T cells and cytomegalovirus serostatus. TCRdb keeps only in-frame clones here, not all; method: immunoSEQ multiplex PCR. The sample lists approximately 53,000 clones, approximately 83% occurring once. The sort gate was single viable CD3+CD4+CD8-CD45RO+ cells for memory CD4+ T cells. Sequencing was performed on memory CD4+ T cells from blood. The receptor set was obtained from an adult in good health and CMV-seronegative.

The gene calls are TRBV19 and TRBJ1-5, with D tentatively TRBD1 (5 bases). Deletions cut 6 bases from V and 6 bases from J, with 18 bases between. CDR1 is LNHDA, CDR2 SQIVND, per germline (reference sequence). This CDR3 contains 15 residues. The CDR3 bases are TGTGCCAGTAGACCGCAGGGTGAGTACGGTCAGCCCCAGCATTTT. Protein product: CASRPQGEYGQPQHF.

The rearrangement joins TRBV7-2 to TRBJ1-2; TRBD1 aligns across 8 bases. The CDR3 extends over 16 amino acids. From germline, CDR1 is SGHTA and CDR2 FQGNSA. Unmatched junction bases numbered 12, after V lost 4 bases and J lost 5 bases. The DNA of the CDR3 is TGTGCCAGCAGCTCCTCCGGGACAGGCCTCCTTTATGGCTACACCTTC. As protein: CASSSSGTGLLYGYTF.

The genes are TRBV19 and TRBJ2-5, with D possibly being TRBD1 or TRBD2 (6 bases each). The germline gives CDR1 LNHDA, CDR2 SQIVND (reference sequence). The CDR3 consists of 15 residues. V lost 5 bases and J lost 5, with 18 bases in between. The CDR3 loop is CASSALGGLGETQYF. Here the CDR3 DNA reads TGTGCCAGTAGTGCCCTAGGGGGACTTGGGGAGACCCAGTACTTC.

The V call is TRBV4-2, the J call TRBJ2-7; D not certain. This CDR3 is built from 15 residues. The V gene's germline CDR1 is LGHNA and CDR2 YNFKEQ. Trimming removed 0 bases at V and 1 base at J, with 10 bases between. CDR3 in amino acids: CASSQDLQRSYEQYF. The DNA for the CDR3 is TGTGCCAGCAGCCAAGATCTCCAGAGGTCCTACGAGCAGTACTTC.

This rearrangement joins TRBV7-2 to TRBJ2-5; 8 nucleotides agree with TRBD2. The CDR3 has 14 amino acids. V gave up 3 bases and J gave up 2 bases; unmatched junction bases: 2. Germline V lookup: CDR1 SGHTA, CDR2 FQGNSA. The CDR3 coding sequence is TGTGCCAGCAGCTTTAGCGGGACTCAAGAGACCCAGTACTTC. Residues: CASSFSGTQETQYF.

In its sample, this clone was seen once. The rearrangement uses TRBV6-1 and TRBJ2-7; 7 bases line up with TRBD1. The CDR3 contains 12 residues. V shed 8 bases, J shed 2 bases, and the junction held 3 bases outside the gene matches. Germline loops: CDR1 MNHNS, CDR2 SASEGT. The CDR3 reads CASWDSAYEQYF. CDR3 bases: TGTGCCAGCTGGGACAGTGCCTACGAGCAGTACTTC.

The chain links TRBV6-1 to TRBJ2-5, with D hard to call. Germline V lookup: CDR1 MNHNS, CDR2 SASEGT. This CDR3 is built from 14 residues. Trimming cost V 2 bases and J 2 bases, with 9 bases left between them. For the CDR3, the DNA is TGTGCCAGCAGTGAACATTGGCGGCAAGAGACCCAGTACTTC. It encodes CASSEHWRQETQYF.

The rearrangement uses TRBV5-1 and TRBJ2-6; D not resolved. CDR1 is SGHRS, CDR2 YFSETQ, per germline. The length of the CDR3 is 13 residues. The CDR3 DNA sequence: TGCGCAACCAGCAACTCTGGGGCCAACGTCCTGACTTTC. This encodes CATSNSGANVLTF.

The V and J genes are TRBV5-1 and TRBJ2-7, with D perhaps matching TRBD1 or TRBD2 (6 bases each). With 0 bases removed from V and 0 bases from J, the gap between germline ends came to 13 bases. CDR1 and CDR2 from the germline V gene are SGHRS and YFSETQ. The CDR3 runs 16 residues. CDR3 DNA: TGCGCCAGCAGCTTGGTGGGGGGCCAAAGCTCCTACGAGCAGTACTTC. Its translation: CASSLVGGQSSYEQYF. Filled out from reference TRBV5-1 and TRBJ2-7, the complete variable domain reads KAGVTQTPRYLIKTRGQQVTLSCSPISGHRSVSWYQQTPGQGLQFLFEYFSETQRNKGNFPGRFSGRQFSNSRSEMNVSTLELGDSALYLCASSLVGGQSSYEQYFGPGTRLTVT.

The chain employs TRBV10-3 and TRBJ2-7, with TRBD1 matching over 7 bases. Germline V lookup: CDR1 ENHRY, CDR2 SYGVKD. Trimming at V came to 10 bases and at J to 3 bases, leaving 6 bases not matched to a gene. The CDR3 has 12 residues. The CDR3: CATQGVDYEQYF. CDR3 DNA sequence: TGTGCCACTCAGGGGGTCGACTACGAGCAGTACTTC.

The V and J genes are TRBV19 and TRBJ1-4; D is perhaps TRBD1 (6 bases). V lost 5 bases and J lost 4, with 11 bases in between. This CDR3 comprises 14 residues. Germline V gene sequence: CDR1 LNHDA, CDR2 SQIVND (reference sequence). Written as DNA, the CDR3 is TGTGCCAGTAGTCCCGGGACAAGTAATGAAAAACTGTTTTTT. Its protein is CASSPGTSNEKLFF.

The V gene is TRBV5-4, the J gene TRBJ1-4; 10 positions match TRBD1. The CDR3 runs 14 residues. Trimming took 4 bases from V and 4 from J; bases not matched to a gene: 1. Germline V gene lookup returns CDR1 SGHNT and CDR2 YYREEE (reference sequence). CDR3 loop: CASSRDRGNEKLFF. The DNA for the CDR3 is TGTGCCAGCAGCCGGGACAGGGGTAATGAAAAACTGTTTTTT.

The chain employs TRBV14 and TRBJ2-2; no reliable D call. Germline V gene lookup returns CDR1 SGHDN and CDR2 FVKESK. Deletions cut 4 bases from V and 8 bases from J, with 8 bases between. The CDR3 sequence is 12 residues long. The CDR3 nucleotides read TGTGCCAGCAGCCCCTTAAGGGGGGAGCTGTTTTTT. This codes for CASSPLRGELFF.

The chain joins TRBV5-6 to TRBJ1-5, with no clear D. The CDR3 is 15 residues long. Germline V gives CDR1 SGHDT, CDR2 YYEEEE. V dropped 0 bases and J dropped 3 bases, with 10 bases sitting between them. The CDR3 protein is CASSLDRSPNQPQHF. As DNA, the CDR3 is TGTGCCAGCAGCTTGGATAGGAGTCCCAATCAGCCCCAGCATTTT.

This chain connects TRBV11-2 to TRBJ1-4; TRBD1 might be the D (5 bases). The CDR3 runs 15 residues. Trimming stripped 2 bases from V and 1 base from J, with 8 bases between. Germline V gene data show CDR1 as SGHAT and CDR2 as FQNNGV. This CDR3 reads CASSLRGLTNEKLFF. DNA of the CDR3: TGTGCCAGCAGCTTAAGGGGACTAACTAATGAAAAACTGTTTTTT.

This clone was seen only once. For the CDR3, the DNA is TGTGCCAGCAGCCCCGGACTAGGGTTTGGGGGCACAGATACGCAGTATTTT. Its protein product is CASSPGLGFGGTDTQYF. The chain couples TRBV13 to TRBJ2-3, with TRBD2 matching 7 bases. Germline trimming cut 5 bases from V and 1 base from J; bases unmatched to any gene: 12. Germline V gene data show CDR1 as PRHDT and CDR2 as FYEKMQ (reference sequence). The CDR3 spans 17 residues.

J is TRBJ1-5 and V is TRBV15, with D possibly TRBD1 on 5 matching bases. Trimming stripped 1 base from V and 2 bases from J, with 12 bases between. The CDR3 is made up of 16 amino acids. Germline V gives CDR1 LNHNV, CDR2 YYDKDF (reference sequence). The CDR3 nucleotides are TGTGCCACCAGCAGAGGGGAAGGGGCAGGCAATCAGCCCCAGCATTTT. Translated, it gives CATSRGEGAGNQPQHF.

In this sample, this clone turned up a few times. This sequence joins TRBV28 and TRBJ1-4; D remains ambiguous. The ends were cut back, 2 bases at V and 11 bases at J, with 15 bases in the middle. The CDR3 covers 14 residues. Germline values: CDR1 MDHEN, CDR2 SYDVKM. The DNA of the CDR3 is TGTGCCAGCAGTTTAGGCGGAACGGAGGCGAAACTGTTTTTT. Its protein product is CASSLGGTEAKLFF.

The J gene is TRBJ2-7, the V gene TRBV2; D unclear. This CDR3 comprises 12 residues. Germline V gene lookup returns CDR1 SNHLY and CDR2 FYNNEI. V was trimmed by 5 bases and J by 3 bases, leaving 8 bases between them. CDR3 coding DNA: TGTGCCAGCAGTCCCGCCTTCTACGAGCAGTACTTC. Translation: CASSPAFYEQYF.

The V call is TRBV5-5, the J call TRBJ2-2; D gene unclear. The ends were cut back, 0 bases at V and 2 bases at J, with 11 bases in the middle. The CDR3 is made up of 16 amino acids. The germline V gene has CDR1 SGHKS and CDR2 YYEKEE (reference sequence). Here the CDR3 reads CASSLADELNTGELFF. The CDR3 nucleotides are TGTGCCAGCAGCTTGGCAGATGAACTTAACACCGGGGAGCTGTTTTTT.

The chain uses TRBV4-3 and TRBJ2-3; no reliable D call. Trimming left V 4 bases short and J 4 bases short, with 15 bases between. Germline CDR1 is LGHNA and CDR2 is YSLEER. The CDR3 is 15 amino acids. The chain's CDR3 is CASSPRQTGADTQYF. CDR3 sequence (DNA): TGCGCCAGCAGCCCCCGCCAGACTGGGGCAGATACGCAGTATTTT.

This clone was seen a handful of times. This rearrangement joins TRBV27 to TRBJ1-5, with 10 bases identical to TRBD1. Looked up from germline, CDR1 is MNHEY and CDR2 is SMNVEV (reference sequence). J was trimmed by 1 base and V by 5 bases; bases with no gene match: 11. This CDR3 comprises 18 residues. The CDR3 DNA reads TGTGCCAGCAGTCCGACGGGACAGGGGACGTTGAGCAATCAGCCCCAGCATTTT. It encodes CASSPTGQGTLSNQPQHF.

The genes are TRBV21-1 and TRBJ1-6. TRBV21-1 is marked as a pseudogene. This CDR3 is 15 amino acids long. The CDR3 nucleotides are TGTGCCAGCAGCAAAGGCCCAACCTATAATTCACCCCTCCACTTT. It is translated as CASSKGPTYNSPLHF.

The CDR3 DNA reads as TGTGCCAGCAGGGCTCCGGGACAGGGCGGTGGGACTGAAGCTTTCTTT. Amino acids: CASRAPGQGGGTEAFF. The chain uses TRBV28 and TRBJ1-1; 9 bases are shared with TRBD1. Per the germline V gene, CDR1 is MDHEN and CDR2 is SYDVKM. The CDR3 has 16 amino acids. J lost 5 bases, V lost 6 bases, and 13 bases had no gene match.

The rearrangement uses TRBV6-1 and TRBJ2-7; D is possibly TRBD1 (6 bases). V lost 8 bases and J lost 5, with 13 bases in between. The CDR3 is made up of 12 amino acids. Germline lookup yields CDR1 MNHNS and CDR2 SASEGT. The CDR3, as DNA: TGTGCCAGCGGGGTGGGGGCCGACGAGCAGTACTTC. Translation: CASGVGADEQYF.

V and J are TRBV6-1 and TRBJ1-6, with 9 bases fitting TRBD1. CDR3 length: 13 residues. The V segment lost 11 bases and the J segment 8 bases; nucleotides outside the gene matches: 7. CDR1 is MNHNS and CDR2 is SASEGT in the germline V gene. The CDR3: CASEWTGDSPLHF. The CDR3 DNA is TGTGCCTCGGAGTGGACAGGGGATTCACCCCTCCACTTT.

The chain recombines TRBV7-9 with TRBJ2-1; a possible D gene is TRBD2 (6 bases). Germline V CDR1 and CDR2: SEHNR, FQNEAQ (reference sequence). The ends were cut back, 6 bases at V and 0 bases at J, with 9 bases in the middle. The CDR3 is 14 residues long. The CDR3 bases are TGTGCCAGCAGGAGGGGAGGCTCCTACAATGAGCAGTTCTTC. It codes for CASRRGGSYNEQFF. Drawing the rest from reference TRBV7-9 and TRBJ2-1, the complete variable domain is DTGVSQNPRHKITKRGQNVTFRCDPISEHNRLYWYRQTLGQGPEFLTYFQNEAQLEKSRLLSDRFSAERPKGSFSTLEIQRTEQGDSAMYLCASRRGGSYNEQFFGPGTRLTVL.

V gene TRBV2 combines with J gene TRBJ2-3, with 9 positions matching TRBD2. The CDR3 covers 15 residues. Germline CDR1 reads SNHLY; CDR2 reads FYNNEI. Trimming removed 2 bases from V and 3 bases from J; junction bases left unmatched: 3. This chain's CDR3 is CASSESSGGTDTQYF. In nucleotides, the CDR3 is TGTGCCAGCAGTGAAAGTAGCGGGGGTACAGATACGCAGTATTTT.

CDR3 coding DNA: TGTGCCACCAGCAGAGATCAGGGGGCTGGAAACACCATATATTTT. Its protein is CATSRDQGAGNTIYF. The chain combines TRBV15 with TRBJ1-3; 7 nucleotides line up with TRBD1. The junction had 1 base not matched to a gene; V was cut back by 0 bases and J by 2 bases. The germline gives CDR1 LNHNV, CDR2 YYDKDF (reference sequence). CDR3 size: 15 residues.

The table lists this clone with a count of one. The chain recombines TRBV5-1 with TRBJ2-2, with TRBD1 matching over 7 bases. The CDR3 has 15 amino acids. V shed 2 bases, J shed 6 bases, and the junction held 7 bases outside the gene matches. Looked up from germline, CDR1 is SGHRS and CDR2 is YFSETQ. CDR3 region: CASSFSQQGSGELFF. CDR3 bases: TGCGCCAGCAGCTTCTCGCAACAGGGGTCCGGGGAGCTGTTTTTT.